A single sample is the source of the 22 T cell receptor beta chains below, sequenced in a study of T cell responses to AZD1222 COVID-19 vaccine (dated by TCRdb to the early 2020s). This sample's time point label indicates: about 28 days (+/-7) after the second vaccine dose. Library generation was performed with the immunoSEQ multiplex PCR assay. TCRdb retrieved this table from immuneACCESS and kept in-frame rearrangements only. Not all clones are present; in checked studies, unresolved V genes account for under half, and no reason is known for the remainder. This sample holds about 130,000 clones; roughly 87% were observed only once. The ten largest clones take up roughly 6.1% of the sample. This material consisted of peripheral blood, taken 28 days after the second AZD1222 dose. The receptors were gathered from an adult who received the AZD1222 COVID-19 vaccine.

This rearrangement joins TRBV5-4 to TRBJ2-5; maybe TRBD1 (6 bases). CDR1 and CDR2 from the germline V gene are SGHNT and YYREEE (reference sequence). Trimming removed 4 bases from V and 0 bases from J, with 16 bases in between. The CDR3 contains 16 residues. CDR3 protein: CASSPDPQGYQETQYF. The CDR3 nucleotides read TGTGCCAGCAGCCCCGACCCACAGGGCTACCAAGAGACCCAGTACTTC.

The chain couples TRBV11-3 to TRBJ2-5; D gene ambiguous. In germline, CDR1 is SGHNT, CDR2 YENEEA. The CDR3 has 12 amino acids. With 1 base removed from V and 4 bases from J, the gap between germline ends came to 4 bases. The CDR3 DNA reads as TGTGCCAGCAGCTTAGCGTCAGAGACCCAGTACTTC. This codes for CASSLASETQYF.

The chain couples TRBV12-3 or TRBV12-4 to TRBJ2-3, with D unresolved. CDR3 size: 13 residues. With 3 bases removed from V and 4 bases from J, the gap between germline ends came to 8 bases. The CDR3, as DNA: TGTGCCAGCAGTTTGGTAGAGGCAGATACGCAGTATTTT. Its translation is CASSLVEADTQYF.

The chain uses TRBV19 and TRBJ1-2; D call uncertain. The CDR3 loop spans 13 amino acids. V was pared by 3 bases and J by 7 bases, with 12 bases between. Per the germline V gene, CDR1 is LNHDA and CDR2 is SQIVND (reference sequence). CDR3 DNA: TGTGCCAGTAGTATCGACACATGGTCTGGCTACACCTTC. As protein: CASSIDTWSGYTF.

This chain connects TRBV19 to TRBJ2-3, with 14 bases lining up with TRBD2. V trimming: 6 bases; J trimming: 4 bases; junction bases outside the gene matches: 3. The germline gives CDR1 LNHDA, CDR2 SQIVND (reference sequence). The CDR3 is made up of 15 amino acids. For the CDR3, the DNA is TGTGCCAGTAGCCCGGGACTAGCGGGAGCAGATACGCAGTATTTT. This codes for CASSPGLAGADTQYF.

This chain links TRBV30 with TRBJ1-5; D uncertain. CDR3 size: 13 residues. With 0 bases removed from V and 6 bases from J, the gap between germline ends came to 9 bases. CDR1 is GTSNPN, CDR2 SVGIG, per germline (reference sequence). CDR3 in amino acids: CAWSVGGIQPQHF. As DNA, the CDR3 is TGTGCCTGGAGTGTGGGTGGGATTCAGCCCCAGCATTTT.

This clone was picked up a small number of times. The chain links TRBV3-1 (or the pseudogene TRBV3-2) to TRBJ2-6; D not resolved. From germline, CDR1 is LGHDT and CDR2 YNNKEL (reference sequence). V was cut by 1 base and J by 2 bases, with 3 bases left in between. The CDR3 covers 14 residues. The CDR3 nucleotides are TGTGCCAGCAGCCAAGGGGCTGGGGCCAACGTCCTGACTTTC. It encodes CASSQGAGANVLTF.

The V call is TRBV24-1, the J call TRBJ1-2; D is ambiguous. V gave up 0 bases and J gave up 7 bases, with 2 bases separating them. The length of the CDR3 is 11 residues. Per the germline V gene, CDR1 is KGHDR and CDR2 is SFDVKD. CDR3 loop: CATSDLFGYTF. The CDR3 region has the DNA TGTGCCACCAGTGATTTGTTTGGCTACACCTTC.

V usage is TRBV19 and J usage is TRBJ1-1; D is ambiguous. Trimming shortened V by 1 base and J by 4 bases, and 10 bases separated the two germline ends. Germline V lookup: CDR1 LNHDA, CDR2 SQIVND (reference sequence). This CDR3 is 14 amino acids long. The CDR3 bases are TGTGCCAGTAGTATAGCCCCCTTCCTCACTGAAGCTTTCTTT. Translated, it gives CASSIAPFLTEAFF.

This chain joins TRBV7-9 and TRBJ1-6; D is unclear. The CDR3 is 14 residues long. Trimming cost V 1 base and J 9 bases, with 10 bases left between them. Looked up from germline, CDR1 is SEHNR and CDR2 is FQNEAQ (reference sequence). CDR3 DNA sequence: TGTGCCAGCAGCTTAGGTGATGGTTCTTCACCCCTCCACTTT. Amino acids: CASSLGDGSSPLHF.

The rearrangement uses TRBV6-5 and TRBJ2-3, with 8 bases that match TRBD2. Germline CDR1 is MNHEY and CDR2 is SVGAGI. V lost 0 bases and J lost 3; bases outside the gene matches: 5. The CDR3 has 16 amino acids. The DNA for the CDR3 is TGTGCCAGCAGTTACTCGATCGGCGGGGGGACAGATACGCAGTATTTT. It specifies CASSYSIGGGTDTQYF.

This clone was seen a single time. V and J are TRBV5-6 and TRBJ2-2, with D possibly TRBD1 on 5 matching bases. Germline values: CDR1 SGHDT, CDR2 YYEEEE. CDR3 length equals 14 residues. Deletions cut 4 bases from V and 1 base from J, with 8 bases between. CDR3 residues: CASSRGQNTGELFF. CDR3 coding DNA: TGTGCCAGCAGCCGAGGACAGAACACCGGGGAGCTGTTTTTT.

The chain carries TRBV6-2 or TRBV6-3 and TRBJ2-7; no clear D. V shed 0 bases and J shed 3 bases, with 12 bases lying between them. CDR3 length equals 15 residues. From germline, CDR1 is MNHEY and CDR2 SVGEGT. CDR3: CASSYSTLGYYEQYF. The DNA for the CDR3 is TGTGCCAGCAGTTACTCTACTCTCGGTTACTACGAGCAGTACTTC.

The CDR3 sequence is CASSEALLGRGPQHF. CDR3 coding DNA: TGTGCCAGCAGTGAAGCGCTTCTGGGGAGGGGGCCCCAGCATTTT. The V call is TRBV2, the J call TRBJ1-5; possibly TRBD1 for D (5 bases). Per the germline V gene, CDR1 is SNHLY and CDR2 is FYNNEI. V was shortened by 0 bases and J by 9 bases, with 15 bases between the two germline ends. The CDR3 length is 15 residues.

CDR3 in DNA: TGTGCCAGCAGCGCGGGACTAGCGGGAGACAATGAGCAGTTCTTC. Its translation is CASSAGLAGDNEQFF. The V call is TRBV7-9, the J call TRBJ2-1, with TRBD2 matching 14 bases. Trimming at V came to 5 bases and at J to 5 bases, leaving 2 bases not matched to a gene. The CDR3 contains 15 residues. CDR1 and CDR2 from the germline V gene are SEHNR and FQNEAQ (reference sequence).

In this sample, this clone turned up a few times. The chain combines TRBV3-1 (or the pseudogene TRBV3-2) with TRBJ2-5; 7 bases match TRBD2. This CDR3 region has 14 residues. Germline V gene data show CDR1 as LGHDT and CDR2 as YNNKEL (reference sequence). Unmatched junction bases numbered 7, after V lost 4 bases and J lost 5 bases. DNA of the CDR3: TGTGCCAGCAGCCTTAACCAGGGAGGGGAGACCCAGTACTTC. This encodes CASSLNQGGETQYF.

The J gene is TRBJ1-2, the V gene TRBV7-2; D is undetermined. In germline, CDR1 is SGHTA, CDR2 FQGNSA. This CDR3 comprises 12 residues. V was cut by 3 bases and J by 4 bases, with 6 bases left in between. Here the CDR3 reads CASSFISYGYTF. For the CDR3, the DNA is TGTGCCAGCAGCTTCATCAGCTATGGCTACACCTTC.

This clone was seen just once. V gene TRBV5-1 combines with J gene TRBJ1-1, with D perhaps TRBD1 (6 bases). Trimming removed 5 bases at V and 1 base at J, with 12 bases between. The CDR3 sequence is 14 residues long. The germline V gene encodes CDR1 SGHRS and CDR2 YFSETQ. The CDR3 here is CASRGPGQNTEAFF. In DNA form, the CDR3 reads TGCGCCAGCAGGGGTCCGGGACAGAACACTGAAGCTTTCTTT.

V and J are TRBV2 and TRBJ2-1, with D maybe TRBD2 (5 bases). Looked up from germline, CDR1 is SNHLY and CDR2 is FYNNEI. The length of the CDR3 is 14 residues. Trimming stripped 4 bases from V and 6 bases from J, with 13 bases between. The CDR3 bases are TGTGCCAGCAGTGGCCCCCGCGGGCGCAATGAGCAGTTCTTC. Protein: CASSGPRGRNEQFF.

The CDR3 DNA sequence: TGTGCCAGCAGCCAACTGGACAGGGGTAATGAGCAGTTCTTC. Translation gives CASSQLDRGNEQFF. This chain joins TRBV14 and TRBJ2-1; 9 nucleotides agree with TRBD1. Unmatched junction bases numbered 3, after V lost 2 bases and J lost 7 bases. This CDR3 has 14 amino acids. The germline CDR1 and CDR2 sequences are SGHDN and FVKESK.

This chain connects TRBV6-5 to TRBJ2-3; D possibly matches TRBD1 or TRBD2 (5 bases each). The length of the CDR3 is 13 residues. Germline V gene lookup returns CDR1 MNHEY and CDR2 SVGAGI. V shed 7 bases and J shed 0 bases, with 8 bases lying between them. The CDR3 loop reads CASTGPSTDTQYF. The CDR3 nucleotides are TGTGCCAGCACGGGGCCCAGCACAGATACGCAGTATTTT.

This clone has only one observation. The gene calls are TRBV6-5 and TRBJ1-2; TRBD1 agrees at 7 bases. There are 12 residues in the CDR3. Trimming cost V 5 bases and J 7 bases; bases outside gene matches: 4. The germline V gene has CDR1 MNHEY and CDR2 SVGAGI. CDR3 in DNA: TGTGCCAGCAGTACCCGACAGGGTGGCTACACCTTC. Amino acids: CASSTRQGGYTF.